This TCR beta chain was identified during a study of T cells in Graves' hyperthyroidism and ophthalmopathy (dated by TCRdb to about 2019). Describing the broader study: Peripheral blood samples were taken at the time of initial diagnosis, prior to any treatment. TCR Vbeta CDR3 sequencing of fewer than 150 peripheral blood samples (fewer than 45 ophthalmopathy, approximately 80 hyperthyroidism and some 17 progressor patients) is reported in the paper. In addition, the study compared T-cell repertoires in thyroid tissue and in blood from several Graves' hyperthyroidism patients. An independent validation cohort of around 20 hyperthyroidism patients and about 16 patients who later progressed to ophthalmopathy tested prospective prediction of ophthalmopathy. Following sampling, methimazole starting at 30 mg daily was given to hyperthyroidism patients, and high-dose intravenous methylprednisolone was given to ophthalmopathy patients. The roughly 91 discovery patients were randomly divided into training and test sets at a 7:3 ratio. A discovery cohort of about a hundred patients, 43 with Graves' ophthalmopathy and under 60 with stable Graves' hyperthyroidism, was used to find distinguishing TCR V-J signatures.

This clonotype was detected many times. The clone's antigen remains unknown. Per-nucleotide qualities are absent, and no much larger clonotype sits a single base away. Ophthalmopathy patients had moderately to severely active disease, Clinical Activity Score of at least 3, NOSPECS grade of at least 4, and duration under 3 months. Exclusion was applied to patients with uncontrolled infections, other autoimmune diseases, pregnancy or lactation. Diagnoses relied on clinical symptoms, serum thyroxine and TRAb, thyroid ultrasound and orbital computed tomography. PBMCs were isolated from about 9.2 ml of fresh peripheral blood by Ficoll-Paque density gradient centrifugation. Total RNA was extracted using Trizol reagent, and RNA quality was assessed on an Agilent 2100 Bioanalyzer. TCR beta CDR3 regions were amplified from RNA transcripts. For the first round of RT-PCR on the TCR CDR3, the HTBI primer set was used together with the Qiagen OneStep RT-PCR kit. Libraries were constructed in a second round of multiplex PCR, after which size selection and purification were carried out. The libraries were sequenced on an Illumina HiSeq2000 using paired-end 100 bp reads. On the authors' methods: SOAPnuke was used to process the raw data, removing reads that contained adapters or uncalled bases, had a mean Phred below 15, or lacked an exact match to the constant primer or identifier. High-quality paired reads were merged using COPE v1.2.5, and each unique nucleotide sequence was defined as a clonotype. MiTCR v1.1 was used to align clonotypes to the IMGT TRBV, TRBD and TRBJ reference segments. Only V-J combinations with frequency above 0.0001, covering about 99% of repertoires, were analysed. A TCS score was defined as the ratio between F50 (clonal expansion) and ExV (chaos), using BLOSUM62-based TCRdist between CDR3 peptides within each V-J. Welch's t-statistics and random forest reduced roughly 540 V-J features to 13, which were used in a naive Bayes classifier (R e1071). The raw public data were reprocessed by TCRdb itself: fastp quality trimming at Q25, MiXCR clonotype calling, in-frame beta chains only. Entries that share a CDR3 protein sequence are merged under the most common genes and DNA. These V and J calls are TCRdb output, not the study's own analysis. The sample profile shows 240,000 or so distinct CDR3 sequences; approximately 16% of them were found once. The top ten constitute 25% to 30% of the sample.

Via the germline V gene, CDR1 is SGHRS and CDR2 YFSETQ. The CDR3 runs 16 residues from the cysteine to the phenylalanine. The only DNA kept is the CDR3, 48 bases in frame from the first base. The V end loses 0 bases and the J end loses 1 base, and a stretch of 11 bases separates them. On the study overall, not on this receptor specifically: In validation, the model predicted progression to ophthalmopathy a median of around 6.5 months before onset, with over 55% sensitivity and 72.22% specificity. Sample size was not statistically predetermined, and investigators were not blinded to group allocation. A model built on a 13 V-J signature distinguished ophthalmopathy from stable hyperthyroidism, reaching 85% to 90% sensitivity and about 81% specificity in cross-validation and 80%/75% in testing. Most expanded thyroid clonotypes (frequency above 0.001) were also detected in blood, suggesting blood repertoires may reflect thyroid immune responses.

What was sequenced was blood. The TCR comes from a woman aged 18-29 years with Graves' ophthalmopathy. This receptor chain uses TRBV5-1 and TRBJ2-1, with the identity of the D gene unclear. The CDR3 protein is CASSLVRSGSYNEQFF. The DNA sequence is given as TGCGCCAGCAGCTTGGTCAGGTCAGGATCCTACAATGAGCAGTTCTTC. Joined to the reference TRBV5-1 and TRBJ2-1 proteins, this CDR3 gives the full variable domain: KAGVTQTPRYLIKTRGQQVTLSCSPISGHRSVSWYQQTPGQGLQFLFEYFSETQRNKGNFPGRFSGRQFSNSRSEMNVSTLELGDSALYLCASSLVRSGSYNEQFFGPGTRLTVL.